The text below deals with one TCR beta chain. Its antigen is currently unknown. Measured with immunoSEQ multiplex PCR; TCRdb has only the in-frame clones, and not every one. The table shows roughly 12,000 clones, with about 86% occurring only once. This sample was included in a study of graft-versus-host responses after intestinal transplantation. Study context: Every one of the recipients received anti-thymocyte globulin induction and afterwards took tacrolimus and steroids for roughly three years. Study-wide results and caveats: Association was observed between peak circulating GvH clone levels and early post-transplant HvG declines. Some GvH clones appeared in ileal mucosa or blood before recipient bone marrow.

V was clipped by 0 bases and J by 3 bases, with 4 bases between them. The CDR3 totals 13 residues. Looked up from germline, CDR1 is MNHEY and CDR2 is SVGAGI. The starting material was PBMCs, obtained about 130 days after transplant. The clonotype comes from a human patient who received an intestinal transplant, so some T cells may come from the graft donor. The genes are TRBV6-5 and TRBJ2-3; no firm D call. CDR3: CASSYSITDTQYF. The CDR3 nucleotides are TGTGCCAGCAGTTACTCTATTACAGATACGCAGTATTTT.